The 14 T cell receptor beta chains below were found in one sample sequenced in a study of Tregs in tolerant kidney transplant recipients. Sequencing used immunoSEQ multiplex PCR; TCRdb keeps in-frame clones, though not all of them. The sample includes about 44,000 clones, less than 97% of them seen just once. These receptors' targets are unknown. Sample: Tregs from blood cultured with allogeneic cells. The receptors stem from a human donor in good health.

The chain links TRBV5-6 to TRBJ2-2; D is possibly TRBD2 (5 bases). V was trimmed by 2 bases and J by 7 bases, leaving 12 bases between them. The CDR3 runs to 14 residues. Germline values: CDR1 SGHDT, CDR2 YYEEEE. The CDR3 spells CASSFYGNIGELFF. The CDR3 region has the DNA TGTGCCAGCAGCTTTTACGGGAATATCGGGGAGCTGTTTTTT.

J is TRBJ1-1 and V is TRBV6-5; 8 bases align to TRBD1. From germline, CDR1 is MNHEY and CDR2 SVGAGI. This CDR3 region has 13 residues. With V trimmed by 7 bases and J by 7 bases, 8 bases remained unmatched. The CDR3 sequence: CASTKQGGGEAFF. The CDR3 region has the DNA TGTGCCAGCACTAAACAGGGGGGAGGTGAAGCTTTCTTT.

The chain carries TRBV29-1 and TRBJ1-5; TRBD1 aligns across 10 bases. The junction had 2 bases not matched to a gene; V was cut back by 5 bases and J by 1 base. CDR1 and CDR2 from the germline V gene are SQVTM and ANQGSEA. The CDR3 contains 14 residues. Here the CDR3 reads CSVLDRGSNQPQHF. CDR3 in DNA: TGCAGCGTTCTGGACAGGGGGAGCAATCAGCCCCAGCATTTT.

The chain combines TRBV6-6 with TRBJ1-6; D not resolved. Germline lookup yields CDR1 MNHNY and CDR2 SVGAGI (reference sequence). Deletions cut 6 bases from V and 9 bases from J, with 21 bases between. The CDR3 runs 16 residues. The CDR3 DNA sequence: TGTGCCAGCAGAACCTGGGGTCAGGTATACGTTTCACCCCTCCACTTT. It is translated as CASRTWGQVYVSPLHF.

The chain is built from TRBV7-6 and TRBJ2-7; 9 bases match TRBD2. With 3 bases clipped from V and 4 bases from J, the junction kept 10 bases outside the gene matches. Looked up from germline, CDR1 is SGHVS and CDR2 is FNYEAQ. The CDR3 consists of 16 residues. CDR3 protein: CASSFIYSGSLYEQYF. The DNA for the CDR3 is TGTGCCAGCAGCTTTATATATAGCGGGAGCTTGTACGAGCAGTACTTC.

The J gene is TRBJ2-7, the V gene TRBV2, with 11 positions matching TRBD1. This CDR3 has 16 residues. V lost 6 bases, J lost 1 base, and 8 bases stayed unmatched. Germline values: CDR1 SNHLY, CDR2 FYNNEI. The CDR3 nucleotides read TGTGCCAGCAGCCCCCTGGGACAGGGGGTGTCCTACGAGCAGTACTTC. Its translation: CASSPLGQGVSYEQYF.

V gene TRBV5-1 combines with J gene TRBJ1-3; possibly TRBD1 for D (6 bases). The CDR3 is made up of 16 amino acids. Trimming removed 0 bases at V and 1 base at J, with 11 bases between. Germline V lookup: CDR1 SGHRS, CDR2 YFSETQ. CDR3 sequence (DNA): TGCGCCAGCAGCTTGGCAGGGGTTAGTTCTGGAAACACCATATATTTT. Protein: CASSLAGVSSGNTIYF. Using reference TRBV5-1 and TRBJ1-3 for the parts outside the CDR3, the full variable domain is KAGVTQTPRYLIKTRGQQVTLSCSPISGHRSVSWYQQTPGQGLQFLFEYFSETQRNKGNFPGRFSGRQFSNSRSEMNVSTLELGDSALYLCASSLAGVSSGNTIYFGEGSWLTVV.

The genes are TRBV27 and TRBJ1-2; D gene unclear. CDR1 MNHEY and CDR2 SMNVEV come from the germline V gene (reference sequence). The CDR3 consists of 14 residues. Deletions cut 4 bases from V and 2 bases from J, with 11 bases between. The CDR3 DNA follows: TGTGCCAGCAGTTCGTACTCGGGCAACTATGGCTACACCTTC. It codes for CASSSYSGNYGYTF.

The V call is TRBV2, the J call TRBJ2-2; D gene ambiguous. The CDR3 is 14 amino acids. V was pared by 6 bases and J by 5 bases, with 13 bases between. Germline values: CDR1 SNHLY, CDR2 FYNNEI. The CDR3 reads CASRHLDRTGELFF. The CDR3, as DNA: TGTGCCAGCAGGCATTTAGACCGTACCGGGGAGCTGTTTTTT. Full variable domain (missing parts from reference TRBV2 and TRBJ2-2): EPEVTQTPSHQVTQMGQEVILRCVPISNHLYFYWYRQILGQKVEFLVSFYNNEISEKSEIFDDQFSVERPDGSNFTLKIRSTKLEDSAMYFCASRHLDRTGELFFGEGSRLTVL.

The CDR3 DNA follows: TGTGCCTGGAGTCCCCTGGGGGGGACAGGGTTTCCCCACGAGCAGTACTTC. This sequence encodes CAWSPLGGTGFPHEQYF. The rearrangement links TRBV30 to TRBJ2-7; TRBD1 matches 9 bases. Unmatched junction bases numbered 16, after V lost 2 bases and J lost 5 bases. Germline CDR1 and CDR2: GTSNPN and SVGIG (reference sequence). CDR3 size: 17 residues.

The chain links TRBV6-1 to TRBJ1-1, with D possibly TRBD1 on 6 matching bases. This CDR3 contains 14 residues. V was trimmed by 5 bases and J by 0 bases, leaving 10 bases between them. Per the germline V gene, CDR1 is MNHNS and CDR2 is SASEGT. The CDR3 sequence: CASSRDIMNTEAFF. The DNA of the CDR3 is TGTGCCAGCAGTCGGGACATAATGAACACTGAAGCTTTCTTT.

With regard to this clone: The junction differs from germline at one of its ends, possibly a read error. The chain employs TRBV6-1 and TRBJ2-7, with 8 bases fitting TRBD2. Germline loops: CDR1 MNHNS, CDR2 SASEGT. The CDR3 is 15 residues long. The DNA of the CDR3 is TGTGCCAGCACTGAATTCGGGACTAGGGCATACGAGCAGTACTTC. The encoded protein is CASTEFGTRAYEQYF.

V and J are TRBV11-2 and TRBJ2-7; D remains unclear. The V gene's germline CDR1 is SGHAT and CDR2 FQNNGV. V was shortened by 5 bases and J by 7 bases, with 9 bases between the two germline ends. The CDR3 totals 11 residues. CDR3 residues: CASSKAWEQYF. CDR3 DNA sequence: TGTGCCAGCAGCAAAGCTTGGGAGCAGTACTTC.

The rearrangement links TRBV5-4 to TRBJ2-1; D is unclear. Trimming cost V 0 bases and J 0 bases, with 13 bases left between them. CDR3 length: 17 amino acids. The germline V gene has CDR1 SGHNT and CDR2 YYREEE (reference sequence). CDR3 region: CASSLGLVPSSYNEQFF. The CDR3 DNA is TGTGCCAGCAGCTTGGGCCTCGTCCCCAGCTCCTACAATGAGCAGTTCTTC.